Presented here are 20 T cell receptor beta chains from one specimen sequenced in a study of T cells in Graves' hyperthyroidism and ophthalmopathy. TCR beta CDR3 sequences were amplified from RNA transcripts. A first-round RT-PCR of the TCR CDR3 used the HTBI primer set. TCRdb reanalysed the multiplex PCR reads using MiXCR and keeps one entry per CDR3 protein. The top ten hold roughly 8.2% of the sample, which has approximately 590,000 distinct CDR3 sequences, about 43% seen once. Sample: peripheral blood or thyroid tissue (not recorded which). The receptors originated from a woman aged 18-29 years with Graves' hyperthyroidism.

This clonotype was seen more than once but under ten times. The V gene is TRBV2, the J gene TRBJ1-5; maybe TRBD1 (5 bases). The ends were cut back, 4 bases at V and 1 base at J, with 11 bases in the middle. CDR3 length equals 15 residues. The germline gives CDR1 SNHLY, CDR2 FYNNEI. CDR3 DNA: TGTGCCAGCAGTGCTAGGGGATCAAGCAATCAGCCCCAGCATTTT. Translation: CASSARGSSNQPQHF.

To note about this clonotype: One end of the junction varies from germline; a read error may be responsible. The rearrangement joins TRBV29-1 to TRBJ1-1; TRBD1 agrees at 10 bases. The CDR3 is made up of 9 amino acids. Germline V gene lookup returns CDR1 SQVTM and CDR2 ANQGSEA. CDR3 sequence reads: CSVDDRGRF. CDR3 DNA sequence: TGCAGCGTTGATGACAGGGGGCGCTTT.

About this clonotype itself: With a much larger clone just one base away, this may be a read error. The chain uses TRBV20-1 and TRBJ1-1, with unresolved D. The V end was cut by 3 bases, the J end by 6 bases, with 8 bases between. The germline V gene encodes CDR1 DFQATT and CDR2 SNEGSKA (reference sequence). The length of the CDR3 is 11 residues. CDR3 nucleotide sequence: TGCAGTGCTAGGCGGAGCGCTGAAGCTTTCTTT. Translated: CSARRSAEAFF.

The V and J genes are TRBV25-1 and TRBJ2-7; D unclear. The V gene lost 1 base and the J gene lost 3 bases, with 10 bases spanning the gap. Germline V gene lookup returns CDR1 MGHDK and CDR2 SYGVNS. The CDR3 is 14 residues long. CDR3 nucleotide sequence: TGTGCCAGCAGTGAATTTTGGGGTTTCTACGAGCAGTACTTC. Its protein product is CASSEFWGFYEQYF.

This rearrangement joins TRBV15 to TRBJ1-2, with 9 nucleotides matching TRBD1. Germline V gene lookup returns CDR1 LNHNV and CDR2 YYDKDF (reference sequence). This CDR3 is 15 amino acids long. The V segment lost 8 bases and the J segment 7 bases; nucleotides outside the gene matches: 14. The CDR3 DNA sequence: TGTGCCACCGAAACAGGGGGCGCGGTTTCTACTGGCTACACCTTC. Translating it yields CATETGGAVSTGYTF.

The rearrangement uses TRBV4-3 and TRBJ2-7, with no clear D. Germline CDR1 reads LGHNA; CDR2 reads YSLEER. The CDR3 loop spans 14 amino acids. Trimming left V 1 base short and J 1 base short, with 8 bases between. CDR3 nucleotides: TGCGCCAGCAGCCAAGGAAAATCGTCCTACGAGCAGTACTTC. Its translation: CASSQGKSSYEQYF.

The table lists this clonotype with many counts. The chain carries TRBV29-1 and TRBJ2-5; 10 nucleotides line up with TRBD1. The CDR3 runs 14 residues. Germline CDR1 reads SQVTM; CDR2 reads ANQGSEA. V dropped 5 bases and J dropped 2; count of bases not matched to a gene: 5. In DNA, the CDR3 is TGCAGCGTTTCCCGGACAGGGGGGCAAGAGACCCAGTACTTC. It yields the protein CSVSRTGGQETQYF.

The chain recombines TRBV4-1 with TRBJ1-6; D may be TRBD1 (5 bases). Germline V gene sequence: CDR1 MGHRA, CDR2 YSYEKL. The CDR3 consists of 15 residues. V was clipped by 2 bases and J by 9 bases, with 14 bases between them. In nucleotides, the CDR3 is TGCGCCAGCAGCCAATGGGACGGAGGTGGTTCACCCCTCCACTTT. It yields the protein CASSQWDGGGSPLHF.

The chain couples TRBV29-1 to TRBJ2-7; the D gene could be TRBD1 or TRBD2 (5 bases each). Germline V gene lookup returns CDR1 SQVTM and CDR2 ANQGSEA. Trimming left V 3 bases short and J 1 base short, with 16 bases between. This CDR3 spans 15 amino acids. The CDR3: CSVDRENTDSYEQYF. CDR3 DNA: TGCAGCGTTGACAGGGAGAACACTGATTCCTACGAGCAGTACTTC.

On this clonotype itself: This sequence may be a read error, since a much larger clone differs from it by one base. This rearrangement joins TRBV29-1 to TRBJ1-1; D is unresolved. The CDR3 is 13 residues long. The germline CDR1 and CDR2 sequences are SQVTM and ANQGSEA. The CDR3 DNA reads TGCAGCGTTGGTGAGGGAGGGAACACTGAAGCTCTCTTT. Protein: CSVGEGGNTEALF.

This rearrangement joins TRBV7-2 to TRBJ1-6; weak D call: TRBD1 (6 bases). V was pared by 3 bases and J by 7 bases, with 16 bases between. Germline V CDR1 and CDR2: SGHTA, FQGNSA. The CDR3 covers 16 residues. The CDR3 bases are TGTGCCAGCAGCTTCCGGACAGCCCAGGGGAATTCACCCCTCCACTTT. Translation gives CASSFRTAQGNSPLHF.

The rearrangement links TRBV12-3 or TRBV12-4 to TRBJ2-7; D is ambiguous. This CDR3 contains 12 residues. Between the trimmed V and J ends, which lost 6 bases and 2 bases, there was a span of 8 bases. The DNA for the CDR3 is TGTGCCAGCAGCTACGGGCCCTACGAGCAGTACTTC. Its translation is CASSYGPYEQYF.

This chain uses TRBV7-2 with TRBJ2-5; no clear D gene. V was trimmed by 1 base and J by 2 bases, leaving 8 bases between them. CDR3 size: 14 residues. CDR1 is SGHTA and CDR2 is FQGNSA in the germline V gene. CDR3 loop: CASSLDNQQETQYF. The CDR3 nucleotides are TGTGCCAGCAGCTTAGACAACCAACAAGAGACCCAGTACTTC.

The V gene is TRBV10-3, the J gene TRBJ1-2; a weak D match, TRBD1 (5 bases). Germline values: CDR1 ENHRY, CDR2 SYGVKD. The CDR3 has 14 residues. The V end was cut by 6 bases, the J end by 3 bases, with 14 bases between. The CDR3 DNA reads as TGTGCCATCAGCCGGGACGGCTGGGACTATGGCTACACCTTC. Translating gives CAISRDGWDYGYTF.

This rearrangement joins TRBV19 to TRBJ2-7; D is tentatively TRBD1 or TRBD2 (6 bases each). Germline CDR1 and CDR2: LNHDA and SQIVND (reference sequence). V was pared by 7 bases and J by 2 bases, with 12 bases between. This CDR3 has 13 amino acids. The chain's CDR3 is CASTGDNTYEQYF. The DNA of the CDR3 is TGTGCCAGTACGGGGGACAACACCTACGAGCAGTACTTC.

Ten or more counts support this clonotype. The junction shows a germline mismatch at one end, possibly a read error. This chain links TRBV5-1 with TRBJ2-2; D uncertain. Germline CDR1 and CDR2: SGHRS and YFSETQ. The CDR3 length is 11 residues. In DNA, the CDR3 is TGTGCCAGCAGCTTAGCCGGGGAGCTGTTTTTT. This codes for CASSLAGELFF.

This clonotype was observed a handful of times. This chain uses TRBV5-6 with TRBJ2-7; the match to TRBD1 covers 8 bases. CDR3 length equals 15 residues. The germline CDR1 and CDR2 sequences are SGHDT and YYEEEE. V was clipped by 4 bases and J by 0 bases; unmatched bases: 6. In nucleotides, the CDR3 is TGTGCCAGCAGCAGCGACAGGGGTAGCTCCTACGAGCAGTACTTC. As protein: CASSSDRGSSYEQYF.

The chain recombines TRBV5-1 with TRBJ2-5; TRBD2 aligns across 11 bases. Germline V lookup: CDR1 SGHRS, CDR2 YFSETQ. J was trimmed by 4 bases and V by 4 bases; bases with no gene match: 9. The CDR3 spans 16 residues. The CDR3 nucleotides read TGCGCCAGCAGCGGGGGGACTAGCGGACTTGGAGAGACCCAGTACTTC. As protein: CASSGGTSGLGETQYF.

As for this clonotype: A much larger clone is a single base away; this may be a read error. The V call is TRBV20-1, the J call TRBJ2-7, with D unclear. Per germline, CDR1 DFQATT and CDR2 SNEGSKA (reference sequence). Trimming pared 2 bases from V and 4 bases from J, leaving 3 bases between. This CDR3 comprises 10 residues. CDR3 nucleotides: TGCAGTGCTAGACAATACGAGCAGTACTTC. It is translated as CSARQYEQYF.

The rearrangement joins TRBV6-5 to TRBJ2-5; unclear D gene. The CDR3 has 12 residues. CDR1 MNHEY and CDR2 SVGAGI come from the germline V gene. The V and J ends lost 5 bases and 5 bases respectively, with 9 bases between them. CDR3 bases: TGTGCCAGCAGTAGTCCCTCCGAGACCCAGTACTTC. Translating gives CASSSPSETQYF.